This T cell receptor (beta chain) was obtained from a study of response to subunit inactivated influenza vaccine. This clonotype was counted only a few times. TCRdb called the RT-PCR reads again in MiXCR, with one record for every CDR3 protein. The table shows about 540,000 distinct CDR3 sequences, with approximately 24% occurring only once. CDR3 size: 14 residues. Germline-derived CDR1 and CDR2 are DFQATT and SNEGSKA (reference sequence). V dropped 2 bases and J dropped 0 bases, with 9 bases sitting between them. These same records also appear under a second study, on T cells expressing NK-cell markers. As that report states: 5'RACE template switching with UMIs generated TCR beta cDNA.

The rearrangement joins TRBV20-1 to TRBJ2-3; D unresolved. The sequenced sample was CD4+ T cells sorted from PBMCs, obtained 11 to 12 days after vaccination. This sequence originates from a man over 45 who received an inactivated influenza vaccine. CDR3 sequence reads: CSARKRTSTDTQYF. CDR3 nucleotide sequence: TGCAGTGCTAGAAAGCGCACTAGCACAGATACGCAGTATTTT.